The source of this T cell receptor beta chain is a study of OX40 agonist ivuxolimab in advanced cancers. This clone was counted a single time. Generated by immunoSEQ multiplex PCR, the TCRdb table keeps only in-frame clones and is missing some. The sample records some 140,000 clones, about 92% being singletons. The sequencing used CD4+ or CD8+ T cells sorted from blood, collected in a trial of the OX40 agonist ivuxolimab. This clonotype was obtained from an adult with an advanced solid tumor such as melanoma, head and neck, liver or kidney cancer.

The CDR3 region is CASTGTGRNYGYTF. The CDR3, as DNA: TGTGCCAGCACCGGGACCGGGAGAAACTATGGCTACACCTTC. V gene TRBV6-5 combines with J gene TRBJ1-2; the D gene is possibly TRBD1 (5 bases). Germline values: CDR1 MNHEY, CDR2 SVGAGI. Trimming took off 7 bases at V and 2 bases at J, with 14 bases between the two ends. The CDR3 loop spans 14 amino acids.